This is a list of T cell receptor beta chains from one sample in a study of blood T cells in healthy people across ages. MiXCR, applied by TCRdb to the 5' RACE reads, yields one record per CDR3 protein. Of some 1.4 million distinct CDR3 sequences listed, 42% are singletons. The specimen was blood. Source of these receptors: a woman aged 18-29 years in good health. Both conserved end residues are part of each CDR3. Not all rows give a size; the values are once, few, many and, for expanded clones, a class.

v_gene,abundance,CDR3aa
TRBV2,once,CASSELGNHYEQYF
TRBV3-1,.,CASSQGHTQYF
TRBV7-2,few,CASSLAVAGGPLMDEQFF
TRBV6-5,.,CASRTGIAGELFF
TRBV5-1,few,CASSLGTDGNAQYF
TRBV28,.,CASSYQARETQYF
TRBV7-9,.,CASSPGQGIRVSYEQYF
TRBV20-1,few,CSARREQNTEAFF
TRBV7-9,.,CASSDLQGASHGYTF
TRBV7-3,.,CASSSTSGGAVSQYF
TRBV6-5,.,CASSPPLLAYEQYF
TRBV2,.,CASRSREESDTQYF
TRBV5-1,.,CASSSERDTYEQYF
TRBV6-1,.,CASSNTGEVGTQYF
TRBV6-5,few,CASSQGAVLNSYEQYF
TRBV12-3/TRBV12-4,few,CASSPSGGRVADTQYF
TRBV20-1,few,CSARDDQGRPTYEQYF
TRBV20-1,.,CSAVNYNEQFF
TRBV28,.,CASSLSRLAGNSYEQYF
TRBV20-1,.,CSAPHKGETQYF
TRBV3-1,few,CASSHGQGTTEAFF
TRBV11-2,few,CASSFRLAGGRPTSTDTQYF
TRBV18,.,CASSLPGLAGYQYF
TRBV4-1,few,CASSQDNLAVPDTQYF
TRBV28,.,CASSPGQSRYGYTF
TRBV6-5,.,CASSSGQATEAFF
TRBV4-1,.,CASSQPLRGYGGNQPQHF
TRBV7-2,.,CASSPPREGYTF
TRBV7-9,.,CASSLVSGRASYEQYF
TRBV28,.,CASSPGHRNTGELFF
TRBV28,few,CASTEDRGHHNEQFF
TRBV7-2,.,CASSLESHSRNEQFF
TRBV28,.,CASGLGRTGEKKGDEQYF
TRBV6-4,.,CASSPSGGARETQFF
TRBV6-5,.,CASSYSNGQGNTIYF
TRBV4-1,few,CASSPAAETSTDTQYF
TRBV4-1,.,CASSQDRPGSGNTIYF
TRBV24-1,.,CATSAPGTSGIYEQYF
TRBV18,.,CASSPSNSAYEQYF
TRBV20-1,.,CSARVLVGTDTQYF
TRBV5-1,.,CASSLAPSGAGSTDTQYF
TRBV5-5,.,CASSIRLGAQETQYF
TRBV6-6,.,CASSREQGDYGYTF
TRBV28,few,CASSFPSSIFTDTQYF
TRBV5-1,few,CASSLASGKDGYTF
TRBV28,few,CASRSTGYYGYTF
TRBV12-3/TRBV12-4,.,CASSSPVGGSSYNEQYF
TRBV19,.,CATKDRLSYEQYF
TRBV20-1,.,CSARVTIPPDTQYF
TRBV5-1,few,CASSLAGDYYGYTF
TRBV13,.,CASSSGRAADEQYF
TRBV7-2,.,CASSGPSNTQYF
TRBV27,.,CASSPFWSGGRQEAQYF
TRBV12-3/TRBV12-4,few,CASGQGRETQYF
TRBV20-1,.,CSARGGLQINYGYTF